This T cell receptor beta chain derives from a study of T cell changes during pregnancy in multiple sclerosis. Per the germline V gene, CDR1 is LGHNA and CDR2 is YSLEER. V shed 0 bases and J shed 3 bases, with 5 bases lying between them. This CDR3 has 13 residues. Libraries were prepared by immunoSEQ multiplex PCR; TCRdb keeps only in-frame clonotypes and omits some of them. The sample shows some 93,000 clones, 91% of them seen only once. This rearrangement joins TRBV4-3 to TRBJ1-1, with D unresolved. Here the sequenced sample was peripheral blood, taken after pregnancy. The source is a female donor in good health, enrolled as a control in a pregnancy study. The CDR3 is CASSQEIDTEAFF. DNA for the CDR3: TGCGCCAGCAGCCAAGAGATAGACACTGAAGCTTTCTTT.